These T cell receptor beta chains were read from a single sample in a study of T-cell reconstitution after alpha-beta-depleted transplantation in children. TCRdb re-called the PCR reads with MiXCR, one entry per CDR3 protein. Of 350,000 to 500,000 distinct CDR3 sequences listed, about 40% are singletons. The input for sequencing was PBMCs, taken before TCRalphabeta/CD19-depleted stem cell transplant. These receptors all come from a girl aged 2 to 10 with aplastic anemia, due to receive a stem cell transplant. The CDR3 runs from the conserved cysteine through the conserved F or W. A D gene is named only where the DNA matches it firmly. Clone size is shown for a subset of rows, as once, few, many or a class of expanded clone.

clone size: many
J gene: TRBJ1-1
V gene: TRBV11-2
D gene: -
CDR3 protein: CASSIRGGEAFF
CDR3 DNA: TGTGCCAGCAGCATTCGGGGGGGTGAAGCTTTCTTT

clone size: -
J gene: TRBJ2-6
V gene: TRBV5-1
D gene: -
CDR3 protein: CASSLTPTQSGANVLTF
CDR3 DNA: TGCGCCAGCAGCTTAACACCTACACAATCTGGGGCCAACGTCCTGACTTTC

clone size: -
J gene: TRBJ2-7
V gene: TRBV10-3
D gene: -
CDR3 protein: CAISPDGGYEQYF
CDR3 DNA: TGTGCCATCAGCCCGGACGGTGGCTACGAGCAGTACTTC

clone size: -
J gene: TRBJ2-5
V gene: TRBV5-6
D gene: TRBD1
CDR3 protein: CASSLGPTGGIETQYF
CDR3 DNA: TGTGCCAGCAGCTTGGGCCCTACAGGGGGGATCGAGACCCAGTACTTC

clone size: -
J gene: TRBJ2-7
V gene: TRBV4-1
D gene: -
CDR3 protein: CASSSFRGDSYEQYF
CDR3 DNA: TGCGCCAGCTCCTCCTTTAGGGGGGACTCCTACGAGCAGTACTTC

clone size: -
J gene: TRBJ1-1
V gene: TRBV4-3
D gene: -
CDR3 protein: CASSPQWENTEAFF
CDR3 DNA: TGCGCCAGCAGCCCCCAGTGGGAGAACACTGAAGCTTTCTTT

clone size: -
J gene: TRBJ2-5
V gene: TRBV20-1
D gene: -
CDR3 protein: CSALKKETQYF
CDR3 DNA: TGCAGTGCGCTCAAAAAAGAGACCCAGTACTTC

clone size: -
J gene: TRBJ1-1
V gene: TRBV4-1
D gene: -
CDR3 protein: CASSLQIVNTEAFF
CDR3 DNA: TGCGCCAGCAGCCTTCAGATCGTGAACACTGAAGCTTTCTTT

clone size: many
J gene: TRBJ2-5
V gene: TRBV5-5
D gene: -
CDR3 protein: CASSLLPSRGVLQETQYF
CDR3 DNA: TGTGCCAGCAGCTTGCTACCCTCACGTGGGGTACTCCAAGAGACCCAGTACTTC

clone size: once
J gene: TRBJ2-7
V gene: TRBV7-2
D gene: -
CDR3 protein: CASSLDLFYEQYF
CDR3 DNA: TGTGCCAGCAGCCTGGACCTATTCTACGAGCAGTACTTC

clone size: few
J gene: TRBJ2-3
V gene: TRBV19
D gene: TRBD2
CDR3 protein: CASRRTLGRAEYTQYF
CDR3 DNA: TGTGCCAGTAGGAGGACCCTTGGGAGGGCCGAATATACGCAGTATTTT

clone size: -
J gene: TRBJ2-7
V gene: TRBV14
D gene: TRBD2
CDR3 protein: CASSLPGLALYEQYF
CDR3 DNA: TGTGCCAGCAGCCTTCCGGGACTAGCACTATACGAGCAGTACTTC

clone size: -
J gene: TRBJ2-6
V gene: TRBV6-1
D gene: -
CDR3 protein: CASSLITLPGANVLTF
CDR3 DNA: TGTGCCAGCAGCCTGATAACGCTTCCTGGGGCCAACGTCCTGACTTTC

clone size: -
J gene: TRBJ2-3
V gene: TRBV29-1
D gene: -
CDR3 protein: CSVARGPDTQYF
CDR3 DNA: TGCAGCGTTGCCAGGGGCCCAGATACGCAGTATTTT

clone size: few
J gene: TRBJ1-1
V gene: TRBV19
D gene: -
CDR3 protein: CASSTNSATNTEAFF
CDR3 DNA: TGTGCCAGTAGTACCAACTCCGCCACGAACACTGAAGCTTTCTTT

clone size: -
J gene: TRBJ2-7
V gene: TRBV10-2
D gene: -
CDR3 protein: CASPREQDYEQYF
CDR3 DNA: TGCGCCAGCCCGAGAGAACAGGACTACGAGCAGTACTTC

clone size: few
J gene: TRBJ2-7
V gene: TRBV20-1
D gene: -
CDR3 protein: CSARAGGGDSYEQYF
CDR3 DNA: TGCAGTGCTAGAGCAGGTGGCGGCGACTCCTACGAGCAGTACTTC

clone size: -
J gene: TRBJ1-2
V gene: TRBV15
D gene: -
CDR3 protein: CATSDYSGKGNYGYTF
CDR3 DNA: TGTGCCACCAGCGACTACTCAGGGAAGGGGAACTATGGCTACACCTTC

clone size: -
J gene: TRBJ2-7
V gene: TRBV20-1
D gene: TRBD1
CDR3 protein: CSARDRRGQGAYEQYF
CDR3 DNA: TGCAGTGCTAGAGATCGGAGGGGACAGGGGGCCTACGAGCAGTACTTC

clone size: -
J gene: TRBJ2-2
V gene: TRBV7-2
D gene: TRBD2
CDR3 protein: CASSPGLAGVDGELFF
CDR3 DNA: TGTGCCAGCAGCCCCGGGCTAGCGGGAGTGGACGGGGAGCTGTTTTTT